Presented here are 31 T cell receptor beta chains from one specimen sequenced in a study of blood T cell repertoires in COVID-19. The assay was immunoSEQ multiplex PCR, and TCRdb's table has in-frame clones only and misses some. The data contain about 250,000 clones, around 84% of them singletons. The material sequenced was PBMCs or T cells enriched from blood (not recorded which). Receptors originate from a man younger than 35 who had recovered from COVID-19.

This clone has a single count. This CDR3 reads CASSLGVRGQPQHF. The CDR3 nucleotides are TGTGCCAGCAGCCTAGGGGTCAGGGGGCAGCCCCAGCATTTT. The V call is TRBV3-1 (or the pseudogene TRBV3-2), the J call TRBJ1-5; 7 nucleotides align to TRBD1. Germline V lookup: CDR1 LGHDT, CDR2 YNNKEL (reference sequence). Trimming cost V 4 bases and J 7 bases; bases outside gene matches: 7. This CDR3 has 14 amino acids.

The CDR3 nucleotides read TGCGCCAGCAGGAAGGACAGGAGGAATCGAGAGACCCAGTACTTC. Its translation is CASRKDRRNRETQYF. The chain joins TRBV10-2 to TRBJ2-5; TRBD1 aligns across 7 bases. The J segment lost 4 bases and the V segment lost 6 bases, leaving 11 bases of the junction unmatched. Germline-derived CDR1 and CDR2 are WSHSY and SAAADI. The CDR3 runs 15 residues.

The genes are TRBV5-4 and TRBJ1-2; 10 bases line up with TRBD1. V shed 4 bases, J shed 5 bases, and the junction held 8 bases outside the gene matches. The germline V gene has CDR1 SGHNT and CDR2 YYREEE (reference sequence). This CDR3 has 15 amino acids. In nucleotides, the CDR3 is TGTGCCAGCAGCCCGACCCTGGGACAGGGGTATGGCTACACCTTC. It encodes CASSPTLGQGYGYTF.

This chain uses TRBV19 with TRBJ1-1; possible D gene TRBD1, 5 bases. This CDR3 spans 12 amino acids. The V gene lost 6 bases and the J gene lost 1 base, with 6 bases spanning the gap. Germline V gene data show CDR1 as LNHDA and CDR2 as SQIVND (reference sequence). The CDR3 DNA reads TGTGCCAGTAGCGACAGGAACACTGAAGCTTTCTTT. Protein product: CASSDRNTEAFF.

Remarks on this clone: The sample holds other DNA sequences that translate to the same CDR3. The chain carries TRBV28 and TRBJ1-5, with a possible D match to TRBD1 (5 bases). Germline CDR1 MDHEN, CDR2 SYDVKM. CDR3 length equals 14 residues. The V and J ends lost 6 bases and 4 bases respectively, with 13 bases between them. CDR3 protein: CASSPGGSNQPQHF. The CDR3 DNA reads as TGTGCCAGCAGCCCCGGGGGTTCGAATCAGCCCCAGCATTTT.

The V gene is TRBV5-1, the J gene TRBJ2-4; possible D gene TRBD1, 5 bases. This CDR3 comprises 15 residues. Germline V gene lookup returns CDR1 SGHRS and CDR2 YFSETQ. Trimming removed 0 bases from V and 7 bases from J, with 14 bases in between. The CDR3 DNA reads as TGCGCCAGCAGCTTGGGGGAACAAGGGGTTAACATTCAGTACTTC. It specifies CASSLGEQGVNIQYF. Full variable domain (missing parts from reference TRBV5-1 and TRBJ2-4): KAGVTQTPRYLIKTRGQQVTLSCSPISGHRSVSWYQQTPGQGLQFLFEYFSETQRNKGNFPGRFSGRQFSNSRSEMNVSTLELGDSALYLCASSLGEQGVNIQYFGAGTRLSVL.

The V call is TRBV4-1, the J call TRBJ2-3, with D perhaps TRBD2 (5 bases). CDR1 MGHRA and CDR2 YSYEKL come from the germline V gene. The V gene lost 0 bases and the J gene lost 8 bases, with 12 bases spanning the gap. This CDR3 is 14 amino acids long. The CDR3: CASSQEGSRVTQYF. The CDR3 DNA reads TGCGCCAGCAGCCAAGAAGGTTCGAGGGTTACGCAGTATTTT.

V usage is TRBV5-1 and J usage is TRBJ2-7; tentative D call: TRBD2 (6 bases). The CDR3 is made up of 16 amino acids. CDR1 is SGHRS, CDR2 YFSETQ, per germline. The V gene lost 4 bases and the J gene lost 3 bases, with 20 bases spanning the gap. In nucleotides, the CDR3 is TGCGCCAGCAGCCCAGACACCCCCGGGAGTTTCTACGAGCAGTACTTC. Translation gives CASSPDTPGSFYEQYF.

The CDR3 DNA sequence: TGTGCCAGCACCGATGGGCAGACGATCCAAGAGACCCAGTACTTC. Its protein product is CASTDGQTIQETQYF. The chain links TRBV11-2 to TRBJ2-5, with no clear D. Germline V gives CDR1 SGHAT, CDR2 FQNNGV. The CDR3 is 15 residues long. The ends were cut back, 7 bases at V and 1 base at J, with 16 bases in the middle.

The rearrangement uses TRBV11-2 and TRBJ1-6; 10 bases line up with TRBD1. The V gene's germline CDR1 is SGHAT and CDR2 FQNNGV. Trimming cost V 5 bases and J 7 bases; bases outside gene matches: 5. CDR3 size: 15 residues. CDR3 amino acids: CASSQGQGLNSPLHF. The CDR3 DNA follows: TGTGCCAGCAGCCAGGGACAGGGGCTCAATTCACCCCTCCACTTT.

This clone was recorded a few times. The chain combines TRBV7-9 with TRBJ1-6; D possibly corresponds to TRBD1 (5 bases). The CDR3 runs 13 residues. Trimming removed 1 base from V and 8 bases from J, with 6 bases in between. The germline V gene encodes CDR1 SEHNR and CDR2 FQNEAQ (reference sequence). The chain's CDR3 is CASSLGGDSPLHF. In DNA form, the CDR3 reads TGTGCCAGCAGCTTAGGGGGCGATTCACCCCTCCACTTT.

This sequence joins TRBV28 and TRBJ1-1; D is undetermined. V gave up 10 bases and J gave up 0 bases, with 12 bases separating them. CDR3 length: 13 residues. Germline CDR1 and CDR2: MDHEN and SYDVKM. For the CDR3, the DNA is TGTGCCACCGCTGGCCCCATGAACACTGAAGCTTTCTTT. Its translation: CATAGPMNTEAFF.

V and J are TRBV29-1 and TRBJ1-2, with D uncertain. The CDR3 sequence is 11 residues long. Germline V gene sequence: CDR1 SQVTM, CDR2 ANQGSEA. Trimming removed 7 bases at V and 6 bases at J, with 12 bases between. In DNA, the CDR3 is TGCAGCGCTTCACAGTATGATGGCTACACCTTC. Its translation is CSASQYDGYTF.

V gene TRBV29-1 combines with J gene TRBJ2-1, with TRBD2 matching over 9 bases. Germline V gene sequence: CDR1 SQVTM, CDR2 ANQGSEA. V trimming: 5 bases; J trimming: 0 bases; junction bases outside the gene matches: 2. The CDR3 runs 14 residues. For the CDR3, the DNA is TGCAGCGTTTCTAGCGGGAACTCCTACAATGAGCAGTTCTTC. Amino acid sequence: CSVSSGNSYNEQFF.

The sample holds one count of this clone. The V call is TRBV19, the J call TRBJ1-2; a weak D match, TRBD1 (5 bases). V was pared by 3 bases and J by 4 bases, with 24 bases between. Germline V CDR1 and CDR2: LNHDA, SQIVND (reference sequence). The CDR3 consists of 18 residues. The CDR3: CASSMLEGILGGLYGYTF. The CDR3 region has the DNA TGTGCCAGTAGTATGTTGGAGGGGATCCTAGGAGGACTCTATGGCTACACCTTC.

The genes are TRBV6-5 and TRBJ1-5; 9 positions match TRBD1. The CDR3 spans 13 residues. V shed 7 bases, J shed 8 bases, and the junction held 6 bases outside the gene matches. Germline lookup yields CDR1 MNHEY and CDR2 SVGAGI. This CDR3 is CASIGQGREPQHF. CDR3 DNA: TGTGCCAGCATTGGACAGGGGAGGGAGCCCCAGCATTTT.

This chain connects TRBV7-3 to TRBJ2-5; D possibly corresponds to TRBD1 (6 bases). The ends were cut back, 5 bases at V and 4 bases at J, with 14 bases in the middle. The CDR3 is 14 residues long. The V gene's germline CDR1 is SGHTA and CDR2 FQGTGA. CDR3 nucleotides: TGTGCCAGCAGCCAACAGGGTGGGGGAGAGACCCAGTACTTC. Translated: CASSQQGGGETQYF.

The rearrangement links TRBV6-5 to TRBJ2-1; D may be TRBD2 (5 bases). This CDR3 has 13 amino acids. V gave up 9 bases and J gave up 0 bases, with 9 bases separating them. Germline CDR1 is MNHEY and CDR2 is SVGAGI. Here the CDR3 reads CASREISYNEQFF. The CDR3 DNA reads TGTGCCAGTAGGGAGATCTCCTACAATGAGCAGTTCTTC.

The chain's CDR3 is CASSTQGAGPQHF. The CDR3 DNA follows: TGTGCCAGCAGTACCCAGGGGGCAGGACCCCAGCATTTT. V and J are TRBV6-5 and TRBJ1-5; 8 bases are shared with TRBD1. Per germline, CDR1 MNHEY and CDR2 SVGAGI. Trimming at V came to 5 bases and at J to 10 bases, leaving 7 bases not matched to a gene. The CDR3 is made up of 13 amino acids.

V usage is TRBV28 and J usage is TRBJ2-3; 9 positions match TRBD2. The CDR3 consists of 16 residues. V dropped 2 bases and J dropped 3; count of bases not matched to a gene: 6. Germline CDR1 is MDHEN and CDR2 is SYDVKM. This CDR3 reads CASSLRLAVGTDTQYF. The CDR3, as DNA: TGTGCCAGCAGTTTACGACTAGCGGTGGGGACAGATACGCAGTATTTT.

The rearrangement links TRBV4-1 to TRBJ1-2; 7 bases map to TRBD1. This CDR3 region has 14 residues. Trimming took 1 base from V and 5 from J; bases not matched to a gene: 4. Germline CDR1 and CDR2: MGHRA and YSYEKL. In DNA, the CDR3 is TGCGCCAGCAGCCAAGGGACAGGTCCTTATGGCTACACCTTC. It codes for CASSQGTGPYGYTF.

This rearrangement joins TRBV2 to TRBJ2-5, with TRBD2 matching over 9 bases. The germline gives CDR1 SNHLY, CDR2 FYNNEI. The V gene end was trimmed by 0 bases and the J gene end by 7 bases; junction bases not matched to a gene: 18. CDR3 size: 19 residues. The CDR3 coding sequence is TGTGCCAGCAGTGAAGCGAGGTCACTAGCGGGTCGACTCGGGGGGACCCAGTACTTC. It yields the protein CASSEARSLAGRLGGTQYF.

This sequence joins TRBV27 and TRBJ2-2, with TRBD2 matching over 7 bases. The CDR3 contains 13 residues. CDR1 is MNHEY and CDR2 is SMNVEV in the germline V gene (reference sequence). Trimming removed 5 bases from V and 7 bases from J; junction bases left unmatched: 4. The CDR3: CASSSREGGELFF. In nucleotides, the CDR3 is TGTGCCAGCAGTAGCAGGGAGGGCGGGGAGCTGTTTTTT.

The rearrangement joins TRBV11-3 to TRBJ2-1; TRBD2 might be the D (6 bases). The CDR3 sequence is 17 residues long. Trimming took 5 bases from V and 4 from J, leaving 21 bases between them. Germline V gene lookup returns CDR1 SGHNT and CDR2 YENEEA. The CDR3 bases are TGTGCCAGCAGCCTCGGGGCTTGGATACGGGGGTACAATGAGCAGTTCTTC. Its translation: CASSLGAWIRGYNEQFF.

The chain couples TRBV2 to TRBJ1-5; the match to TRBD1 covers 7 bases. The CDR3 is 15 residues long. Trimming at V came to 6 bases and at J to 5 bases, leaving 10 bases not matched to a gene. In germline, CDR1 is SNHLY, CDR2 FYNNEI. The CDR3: CASSSQGLVDQPQHF. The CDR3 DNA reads TGTGCCAGCAGCTCACAGGGGCTCGTGGATCAGCCCCAGCATTTT.

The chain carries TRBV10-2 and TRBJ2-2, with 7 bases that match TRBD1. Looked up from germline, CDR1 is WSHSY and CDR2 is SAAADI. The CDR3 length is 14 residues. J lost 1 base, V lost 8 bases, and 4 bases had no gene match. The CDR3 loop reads CASYDRENTGELFF. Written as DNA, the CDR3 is TGCGCCAGCTATGACAGGGAGAACACCGGGGAGCTGTTTTTT.

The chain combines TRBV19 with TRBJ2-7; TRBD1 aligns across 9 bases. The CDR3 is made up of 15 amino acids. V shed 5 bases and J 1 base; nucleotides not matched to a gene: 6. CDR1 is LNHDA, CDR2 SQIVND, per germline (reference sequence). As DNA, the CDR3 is TGTGCCAGTAGTGAAGGGACAGGGACTTCCTACGAGCAGTACTTC. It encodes CASSEGTGTSYEQYF.

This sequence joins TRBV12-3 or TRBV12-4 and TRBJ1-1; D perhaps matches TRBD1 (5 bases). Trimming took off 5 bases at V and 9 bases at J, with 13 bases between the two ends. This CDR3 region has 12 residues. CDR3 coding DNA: TGTGCCAGCAGTCAACAGGAGAGTAAAGCTTTCTTT. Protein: CASSQQESKAFF.

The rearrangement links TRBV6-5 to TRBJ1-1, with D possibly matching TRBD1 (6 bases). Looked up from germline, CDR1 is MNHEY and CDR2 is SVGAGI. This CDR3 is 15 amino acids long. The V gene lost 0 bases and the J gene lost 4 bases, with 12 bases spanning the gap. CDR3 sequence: CASSYSAGAGTEAFF. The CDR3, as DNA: TGTGCCAGCAGTTACTCCGCAGGGGCAGGCACTGAAGCTTTCTTT.

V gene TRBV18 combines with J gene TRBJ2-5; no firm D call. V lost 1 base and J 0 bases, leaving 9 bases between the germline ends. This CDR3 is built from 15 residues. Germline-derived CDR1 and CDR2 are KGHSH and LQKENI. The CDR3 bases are TGTGCCAGCTCACCACAAGTGGCAAACCAAGAGACCCAGTACTTC. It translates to CASSPQVANQETQYF. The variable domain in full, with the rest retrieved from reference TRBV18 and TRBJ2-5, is NAGVMQNPRHLVRRRGQEARLRCSPMKGHSHVYWYRQLPEEGLKFMVYLQKENIIDESGMPKERFSAEFPKEGPSILRIQQVVRGDSAAYFCASSPQVANQETQYFGPGTRLLVL.

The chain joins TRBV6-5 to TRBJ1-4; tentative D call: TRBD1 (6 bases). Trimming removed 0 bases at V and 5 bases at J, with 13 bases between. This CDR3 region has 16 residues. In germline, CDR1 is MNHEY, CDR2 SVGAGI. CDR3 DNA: TGTGCCAGCAGTTACTCGAGAACAGGGCCAAATGAAAAACTGTTTTTT. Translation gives CASSYSRTGPNEKLFF.